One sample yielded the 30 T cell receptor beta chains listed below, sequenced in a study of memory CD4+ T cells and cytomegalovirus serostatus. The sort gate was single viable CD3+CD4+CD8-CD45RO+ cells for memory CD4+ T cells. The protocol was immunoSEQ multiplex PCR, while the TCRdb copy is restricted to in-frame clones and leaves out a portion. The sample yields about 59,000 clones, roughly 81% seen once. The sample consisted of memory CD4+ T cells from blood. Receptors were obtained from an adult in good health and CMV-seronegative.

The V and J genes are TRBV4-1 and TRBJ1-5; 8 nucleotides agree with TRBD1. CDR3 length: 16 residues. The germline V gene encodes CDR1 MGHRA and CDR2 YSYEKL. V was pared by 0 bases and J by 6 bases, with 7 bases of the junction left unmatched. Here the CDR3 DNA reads TGCGCCAGCAGCCAAGAGACGACAGGGGTCCTTCAGCCCCAGCATTTT. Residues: CASSQETTGVLQPQHF.

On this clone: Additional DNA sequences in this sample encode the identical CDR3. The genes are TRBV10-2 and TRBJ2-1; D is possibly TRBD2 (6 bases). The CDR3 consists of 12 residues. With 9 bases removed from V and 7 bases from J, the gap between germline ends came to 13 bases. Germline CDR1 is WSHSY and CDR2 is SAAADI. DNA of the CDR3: TGCGCCAGTAGGATGGACTATAATGAGCAGTTCTTC. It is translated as CASRMDYNEQFF.

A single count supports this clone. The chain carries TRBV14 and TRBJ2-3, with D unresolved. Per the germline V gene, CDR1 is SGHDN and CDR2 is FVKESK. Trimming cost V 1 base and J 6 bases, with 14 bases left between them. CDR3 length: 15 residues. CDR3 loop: CASSQVGGVFDTQYF. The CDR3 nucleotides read TGTGCCAGCAGCCAAGTTGGTGGTGTATTCGATACGCAGTATTTT.

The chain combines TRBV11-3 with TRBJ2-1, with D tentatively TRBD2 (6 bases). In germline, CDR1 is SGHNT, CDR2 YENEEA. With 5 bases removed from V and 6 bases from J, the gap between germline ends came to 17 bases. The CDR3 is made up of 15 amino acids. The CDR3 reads CASSGGTGTSNEQFF. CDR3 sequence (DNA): TGTGCCAGCAGCGGCGGGACGGGAACTAGCAATGAGCAGTTCTTC.

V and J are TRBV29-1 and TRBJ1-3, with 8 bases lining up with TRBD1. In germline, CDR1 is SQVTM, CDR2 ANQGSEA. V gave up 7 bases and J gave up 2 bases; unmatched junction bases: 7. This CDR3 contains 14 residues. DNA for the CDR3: TGCAGCGCAGCTACGACAGGGGCTGGAAACACCATATATTTT. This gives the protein CSAATTGAGNTIYF.

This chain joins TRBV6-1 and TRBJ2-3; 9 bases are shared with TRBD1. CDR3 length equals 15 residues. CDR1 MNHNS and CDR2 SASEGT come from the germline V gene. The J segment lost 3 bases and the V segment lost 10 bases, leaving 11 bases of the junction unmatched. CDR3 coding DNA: TGTGCCACCCGACCGGACAGGGGAAGTACAGATACGCAGTATTTT. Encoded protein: CATRPDRGSTDTQYF.

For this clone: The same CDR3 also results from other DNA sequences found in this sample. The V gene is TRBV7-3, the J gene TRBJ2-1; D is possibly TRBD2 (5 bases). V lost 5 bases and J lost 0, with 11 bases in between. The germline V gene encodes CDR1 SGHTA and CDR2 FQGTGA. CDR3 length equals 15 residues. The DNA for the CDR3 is TGTGCCAGCAGCCGATCCGGGGTCTCCTACAATGAGCAGTTCTTC. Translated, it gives CASSRSGVSYNEQFF.

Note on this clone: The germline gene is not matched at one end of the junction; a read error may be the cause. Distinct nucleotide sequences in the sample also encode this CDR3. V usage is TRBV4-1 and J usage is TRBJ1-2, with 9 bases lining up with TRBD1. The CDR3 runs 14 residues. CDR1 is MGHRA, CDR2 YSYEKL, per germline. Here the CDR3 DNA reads TGCGCTAGCAGCCAAGGGACAGGGAAGGATGGCTACACCTTC. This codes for CASSQGTGKDGYTF.

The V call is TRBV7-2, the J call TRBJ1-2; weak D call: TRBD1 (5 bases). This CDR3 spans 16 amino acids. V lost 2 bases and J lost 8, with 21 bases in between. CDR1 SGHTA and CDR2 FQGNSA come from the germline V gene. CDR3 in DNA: TGTGCCAGCAGCTTATCGAGGGACCGCGGGTTCGGGGGCTACACCTTC. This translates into CASSLSRDRGFGGYTF.

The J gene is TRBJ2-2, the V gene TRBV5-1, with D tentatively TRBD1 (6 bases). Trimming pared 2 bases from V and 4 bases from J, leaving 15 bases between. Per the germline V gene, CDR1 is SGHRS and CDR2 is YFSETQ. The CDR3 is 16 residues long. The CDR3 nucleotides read TGCGCCAGCAGCTTACAACAGGGTGGTGGCACCGGGGAGCTGTTTTTT. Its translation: CASSLQQGGGTGELFF.

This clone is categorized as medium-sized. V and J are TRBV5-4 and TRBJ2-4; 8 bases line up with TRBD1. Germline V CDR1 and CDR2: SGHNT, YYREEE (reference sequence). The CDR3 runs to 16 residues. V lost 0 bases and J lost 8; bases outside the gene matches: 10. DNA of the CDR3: TGTGCCAGCAGCTTGGGAGACAGGGGCGGTAGGGACATTCAGTACTTC. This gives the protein CASSLGDRGGRDIQYF.

The CDR3 DNA reads TGTGCCAGCAGTGAATGGGGGACAGGGACAAGGTTTGAGCAGTTCTTC. It codes for CASSEWGTGTRFEQFF. V usage is TRBV25-1 and J usage is TRBJ2-1, with 9 bases that match TRBD1. The CDR3 is 16 amino acids. Germline assignment: CDR1 MGHDK and CDR2 SYGVNS. V trimming: 1 base; J trimming: 9 bases; junction bases outside the gene matches: 10. Full variable domain (outside the CDR3, taken from reference TRBV25-1 and TRBJ2-1): EADIYQTPRYLVIGTGKKITLECSQTMGHDKMYWYQQDPGMELHLIHYSYGVNSTEKGDLSSESTVSRIRTEHFPLTLESARPSHTSQYLCASSEWGTGTRFEQFFGPGTRLTVL.

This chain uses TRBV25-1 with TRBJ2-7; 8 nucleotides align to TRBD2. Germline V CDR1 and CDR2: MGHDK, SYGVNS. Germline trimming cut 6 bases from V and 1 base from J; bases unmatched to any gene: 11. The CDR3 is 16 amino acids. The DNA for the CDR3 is TGTGCCAGCAGCGCGGCGATGGGACTAGGGTCCTACGAGCAGTACTTC. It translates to CASSAAMGLGSYEQYF.

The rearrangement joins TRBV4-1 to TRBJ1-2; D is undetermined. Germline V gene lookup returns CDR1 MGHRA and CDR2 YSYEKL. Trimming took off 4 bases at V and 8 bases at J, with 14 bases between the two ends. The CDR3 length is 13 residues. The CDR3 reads CASSPEFRGGYTF. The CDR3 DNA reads TGCGCCAGCAGCCCTGAGTTCCGGGGAGGCTACACCTTC.

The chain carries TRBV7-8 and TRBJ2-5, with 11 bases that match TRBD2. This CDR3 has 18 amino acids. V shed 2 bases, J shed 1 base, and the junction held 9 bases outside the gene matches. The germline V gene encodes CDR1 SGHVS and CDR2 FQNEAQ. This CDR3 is CASSLFAGLAVPQETQYF. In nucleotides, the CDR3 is TGTGCCAGCAGCTTATTCGCGGGACTAGCGGTTCCCCAAGAGACCCAGTACTTC.

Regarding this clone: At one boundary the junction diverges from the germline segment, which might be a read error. The CDR3 is CASSVWTGGMNQPQHF. The CDR3 DNA sequence: TGTGCCAGCAGTGTATGGACAGGGGGCATGAATCAGCCCCAGCATTTT. The chain links TRBV28 to TRBJ1-5; the match to TRBD1 covers 11 bases. Germline V gene lookup returns CDR1 MDHEN and CDR2 SYDVKM. The length of the CDR3 is 16 residues.

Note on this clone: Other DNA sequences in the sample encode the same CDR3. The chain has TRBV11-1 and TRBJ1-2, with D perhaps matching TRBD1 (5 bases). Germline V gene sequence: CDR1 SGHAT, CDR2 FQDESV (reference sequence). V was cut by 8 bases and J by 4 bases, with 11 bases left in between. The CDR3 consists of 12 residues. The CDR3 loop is CASSGTAYGYTF. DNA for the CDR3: TGTGCCAGCTCCGGGACCGCCTATGGCTACACCTTC.

The CDR3 protein is CSVAGAKGGETQYF. The CDR3 DNA follows: TGCAGCGTTGCAGGGGCCAAGGGTGGCGAGACCCAGTACTTC. The J gene is TRBJ2-5, the V gene TRBV29-1, with D perhaps matching TRBD1 (6 bases). Trimming removed 4 bases at V and 5 bases at J, with 17 bases between. CDR3 length: 14 amino acids. Per the germline V gene, CDR1 is SQVTM and CDR2 is ANQGSEA.

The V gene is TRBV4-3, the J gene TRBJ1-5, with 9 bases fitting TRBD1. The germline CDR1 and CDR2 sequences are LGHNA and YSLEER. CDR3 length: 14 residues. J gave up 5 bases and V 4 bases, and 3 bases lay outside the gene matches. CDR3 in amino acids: CASSPRQGDQPQHF. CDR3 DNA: TGCGCCAGCAGCCCTAGACAGGGGGATCAGCCCCAGCATTTT.

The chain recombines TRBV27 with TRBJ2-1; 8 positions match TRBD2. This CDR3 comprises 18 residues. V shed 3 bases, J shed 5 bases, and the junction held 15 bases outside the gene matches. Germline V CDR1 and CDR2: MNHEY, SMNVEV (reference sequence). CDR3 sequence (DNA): TGTGCCAGCAGTTTCCTAACGGGAGGGCCGGTGGGGCACAATGAGCAGTTCTTC. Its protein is CASSFLTGGPVGHNEQFF.

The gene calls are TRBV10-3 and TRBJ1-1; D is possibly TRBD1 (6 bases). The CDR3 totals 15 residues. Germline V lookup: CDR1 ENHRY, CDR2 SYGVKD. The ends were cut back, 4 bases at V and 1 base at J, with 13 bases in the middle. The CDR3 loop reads CAISVKGGSNTEAFF. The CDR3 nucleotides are TGTGCCATCAGTGTCAAGGGGGGATCGAACACTGAAGCTTTCTTT.

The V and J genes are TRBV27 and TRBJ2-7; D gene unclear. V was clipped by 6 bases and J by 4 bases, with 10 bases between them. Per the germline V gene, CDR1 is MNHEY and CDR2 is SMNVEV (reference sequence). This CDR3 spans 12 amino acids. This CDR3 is CASRSSGYEQYF. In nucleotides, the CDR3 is TGTGCCAGCAGGTCCTCCGGGTACGAGCAGTACTTC.

In nucleotides, the CDR3 is TGTGCCAGCAGCTTACGACAGGGGAGAAGTGGCTACACCTTC. Translating gives CASSLRQGRSGYTF. The V and J genes are TRBV11-2 and TRBJ1-2; TRBD1 agrees at 8 bases. The CDR3 contains 14 residues. The V segment lost 2 bases and the J segment 7 bases; nucleotides outside the gene matches: 6. Germline CDR1 is SGHAT and CDR2 is FQNNGV.

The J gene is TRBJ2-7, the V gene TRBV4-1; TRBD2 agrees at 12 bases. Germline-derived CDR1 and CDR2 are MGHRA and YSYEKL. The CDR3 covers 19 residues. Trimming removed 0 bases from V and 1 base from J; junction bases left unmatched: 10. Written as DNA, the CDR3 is TGCGCCAGCAGCCAAGATCTGAACCTAGCGGGAGGGACATCCTACGAGCAGTACTTC. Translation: CASSQDLNLAGGTSYEQYF.

The CDR3 bases are TGTGCCAGCAGCTTAGTAACCAGGGCTAACTATGGCTACACCTTC. It codes for CASSLVTRANYGYTF. The chain links TRBV7-9 to TRBJ1-2; maybe TRBD1 (5 bases). The V end was cut by 1 base, the J end by 0 bases, with 9 bases between. CDR3 size: 15 residues. Germline CDR1 SEHNR, CDR2 FQNEAQ (reference sequence).

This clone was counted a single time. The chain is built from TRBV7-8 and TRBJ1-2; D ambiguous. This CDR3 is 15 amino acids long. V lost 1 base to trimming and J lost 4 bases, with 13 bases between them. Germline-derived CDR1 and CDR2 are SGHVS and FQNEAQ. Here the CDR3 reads CASSLGALRGYGYTF. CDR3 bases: TGTGCCAGCAGCTTAGGGGCCTTACGTGGCTATGGCTACACCTTC.

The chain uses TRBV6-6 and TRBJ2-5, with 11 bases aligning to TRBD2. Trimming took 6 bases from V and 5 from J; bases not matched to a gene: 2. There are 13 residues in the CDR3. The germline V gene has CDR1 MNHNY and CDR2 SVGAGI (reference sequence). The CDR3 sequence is CASRLAGVETQYF. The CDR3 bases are TGTGCCAGCAGACTAGCGGGAGTGGAGACCCAGTACTTC.

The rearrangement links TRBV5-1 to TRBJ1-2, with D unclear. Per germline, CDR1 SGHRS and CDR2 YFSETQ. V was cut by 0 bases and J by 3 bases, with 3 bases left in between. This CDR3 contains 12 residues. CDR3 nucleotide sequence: TGCGCCAGCAGCTTGGATGACTATGGCTACACCTTC. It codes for CASSLDDYGYTF.

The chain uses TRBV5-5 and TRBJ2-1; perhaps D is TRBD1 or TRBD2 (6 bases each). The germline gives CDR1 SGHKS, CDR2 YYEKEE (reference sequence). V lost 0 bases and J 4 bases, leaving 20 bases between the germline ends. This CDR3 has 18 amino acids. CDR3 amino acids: CASSLEVVGGGIYNEQFF. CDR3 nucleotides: TGTGCCAGCAGCTTGGAGGTCGTAGGAGGGGGAATATACAATGAGCAGTTCTTC. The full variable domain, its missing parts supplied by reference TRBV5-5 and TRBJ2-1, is DAGVTQSPTHLIKTRGQQVTLRCSPISGHKSVSWYQQVLGQGPQFIFQYYEKEERGRGNFPDRFSARQFPNYSSELNVNALLLGDSALYLCASSLEVVGGGIYNEQFFGPGTRLTVL.

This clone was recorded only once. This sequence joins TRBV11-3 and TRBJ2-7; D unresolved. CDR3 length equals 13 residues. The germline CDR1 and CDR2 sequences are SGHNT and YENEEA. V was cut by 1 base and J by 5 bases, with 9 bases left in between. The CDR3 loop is CASSLGERNEQYF. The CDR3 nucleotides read TGTGCCAGCAGCTTAGGCGAGAGGAACGAGCAGTACTTC.